This is a list of T cell receptor beta chains from one sample in a study of T-cell memory formation after mild COVID-19. One entry per CDR3 protein, called by TCRdb with MiXCR from the 5' RACE reads. This sample has under 200,000 distinct CDR3 sequences, with roughly 28% found just once. The specimen was PBMCs or a T cell subset sorted from them (not recorded which). Receptors originate from an adult woman who had mild COVID-19 (a few samples of this study predate the infection). Cell type and time point are not known. Both conserved end residues are part of each CDR3. A D gene is named only where the DNA matches it firmly. A row's size may be missing; if present it is once, few, many or a size class.

TRBD1,NA,TRBV2,TRBJ1-5,TGTGCCAGCAGTGAAAGGGACAGGGCGGCTCAGCCCCAGCATTTT,CASSERDRAAQPQHF
NA,NA,TRBV11-2,TRBJ1-1,TGTGCCAGCAGCTTAGCACAGATGAACACTGAAGCTTTCTTT,CASSLAQMNTEAFF
TRBD2,few,TRBV29-1,TRBJ2-3,TGCAGCGTTGTGCGTATTAGCGGGGGATTTAGCACAGATACGCAGTATTTT,CSVVRISGGFSTDTQYF
TRBD1,few,TRBV6-4,TRBJ2-1,TGTGCCAGCAGCCCCGGACAGGGGAGGGATGAGCAGTTCTTC,CASSPGQGRDEQFF
NA,NA,TRBV11-2,TRBJ2-2,TGTGCCAGCAGCTTTTGGAGGCCCCCGAACACCGGGGAGCTGTTTTTT,CASSFWRPPNTGELFF
TRBD1,many,TRBV5-1,TRBJ1-1,TGCGCCAGCAGCTTGGGAGACAGGGCTGAAGCTTTCTTT,CASSLGDRAEAFF
NA,NA,TRBV7-8,TRBJ1-5,TGTGCCAGCAGCTTAGTGCGGACAGAATTTCAGCCCCAGCATTTT,CASSLVRTEFQPQHF
NA,NA,TRBV9,TRBJ2-7,TGTGCCAGCAGCGTAGGGGGCGGGGAGCAGTACTTC,CASSVGGGEQYF
NA,few,TRBV29-1,TRBJ1-1,TGCAGCGTTGAACAGAACACTGAAGCTTTCTTT,CSVEQNTEAFF
NA,NA,TRBV7-2,TRBJ2-3,TGTGCCAGCAGCTCGCGTCGAGGGGGACTCACAGATACGCAGTATTTT,CASSSRRGGLTDTQYF
NA,NA,TRBV7-8,TRBJ1-2,TGTGCCAGCAGCTCTACTGGAGGGATGGGTGGCTACACCTTC,CASSSTGGMGGYTF
NA,few,TRBV27,TRBJ2-2,TGTGCCAGCAGTTCCGAGGGAGGGGGCACCGGGGAGCTGTTTTTT,CASSSEGGGTGELFF
NA,few,TRBV6-1,TRBJ1-2,TGTGCCAGCAGTGACCTCGGCTATGGCTACACCTTC,CASSDLGYGYTF
TRBD1,NA,TRBV5-1,TRBJ2-1,TGCGCCAGCAGCGGGGGACAGGGGAGAGGTGAGCAGTTCTTC,CASSGGQGRGEQFF
TRBD2,few,TRBV18,TRBJ2-5,TGTGCCAGCTCACCGGTGACTAGCGGTCTGAGACAAGAGACCCAGTACTTC,CASSPVTSGLRQETQYF
NA,NA,TRBV6-1,TRBJ2-3,TGTGCCAGCAGTGAAGGGCCGGGGGCAACAGATACGCAGTATTTT,CASSEGPGATDTQYF
NA,NA,TRBV27,TRBJ1-5,TGTGCCAGCAGGAGGGAGCGTTATAGCAATCAGCCCCAGCATTTT,CASRRERYSNQPQHF
NA,NA,TRBV25-1,TRBJ2-5,TGTGCCAGCAGTGAACGGGCGGGGCCGGAGACCCAGTACTTC,CASSERAGPETQYF
TRBD1,few,TRBV20-1,TRBJ1-2,TGCAGTGCTCCTAACCGGGACAGGGGCACCTATGGCTACACCTTC,CSAPNRDRGTYGYTF
NA,NA,TRBV12-3/TRBV12-4,TRBJ2-7,TGTGCCAGCAGTTTAGGGACCCTTGTAACTTACTTC,CASSLGTLVTYF
NA,few,TRBV29-1,TRBJ2-1,TGCAGCGTTGGCCAGAGCAATGAGCAGTTCTTC,CSVGQSNEQFF
TRBD2,NA,TRBV29-1,TRBJ2-3,TGCAGCGTTGAATCATTCGTTGGACTAGCTACAGATACGCAGTATTTT,CSVESFVGLATDTQYF
TRBD2,NA,TRBV5-1,TRBJ2-7,TGCGCCAGCAGCTTGGATAGCGGGGGTTACGAGCAGTACTTC,CASSLDSGGYEQYF
NA,few,TRBV7-2,TRBJ2-3,TGTGCCAGCAGCTTGGCACTAGTCCTCCCAGATACGCAGTATTTT,CASSLALVLPDTQYF
TRBD1,few,TRBV24-1,TRBJ2-1,TGTGCCACCAGTGATCCCGGACAGGGGGGGAATCCTGAGCAGTTCTTC,CATSDPGQGGNPEQFF
NA,few,TRBV12-3/TRBV12-4,TRBJ2-5,TGTGCCAGCAGTCCCGACAGGCGACAGACCCAGTACTTC,CASSPDRRQTQYF
NA,NA,TRBV12-3/TRBV12-4,TRBJ1-5,TGTGCCAGCAGTTTGTCCGGCCCAGAGCCCCAGCATTTT,CASSLSGPEPQHF
NA,few,TRBV5-5,TRBJ1-4,TGTGCCAGCAGCATACTACCAGGGGAGAAAAAACTGTTTTTT,CASSILPGEKKLFF
NA,few,TRBV5-1,TRBJ2-5,TGCGCCAGCAGCTCCTTGTCGGGGAGACAAGAGACCCAGTACTTC,CASSSLSGRQETQYF
NA,NA,TRBV7-2,TRBJ1-6,TGTGCCAGCAGCTTCGGTTCACCCCTCCACTTT,CASSFGSPLHF
TRBD1,few,TRBV20-1,TRBJ1-1,TGCAGTGCTAGACTACAGGGGTACACTGAAGCTTTCTTT,CSARLQGYTEAFF
TRBD1,NA,TRBV29-1,TRBJ2-7,TGCAGCGTTCGCTACGGGTCAGGGGGCTACGAGCAGTACTTC,CSVRYGSGGYEQYF
TRBD1,NA,TRBV6-2/TRBV6-3,TRBJ2-4,TGTGCCAGCATCCACGGTGACAGGGGAAACATTCAGTACTTC,CASIHGDRGNIQYF
NA,few,TRBV7-2,TRBJ2-5,TGTGCCAGCAGCCAAAGGCGCGCTACCGGGGGGACCCAGTACTTC,CASSQRRATGGTQYF
TRBD1,NA,TRBV7-9,TRBJ2-5,TGTGCCAGCAGCAAGGACAGGTGGAGACAAGAGACCCAGTACTTC,CASSKDRWRQETQYF
NA,NA,TRBV4-2,TRBJ1-6,TGTGCCAGCAGCCAAGATCTCAGGTCCTCACCCCTCCACTTT,CASSQDLRSSPLHF
NA,once,TRBV9,TRBJ1-5,TGTGCCAGCAGCGTCATTCCCAATCAGCCCCAGCATTTT,CASSVIPNQPQHF
TRBD1,NA,TRBV27,TRBJ1-2,TGTGCCAGCAGTTCCGCCTACAGGGGGGATTATGGCTACACCTTC,CASSSAYRGDYGYTF